The T cell receptor beta chain described here comes from a study of T cell repertoires in cytomegalovirus infection. Whole-study context: CMV infection together with matching HLA type was indicated by public TCR beta signatures. The study, taken as a whole, reports: HLA-C-restricted TCR beta clonotypes specific for CMV led the ex vivo response. CMV carriers having the relevant HLA were flagged by cumulative public TCR beta family frequency.

CDR1 is SGHTA, CDR2 FQGNSA, per germline. The trim removed 5 bases at V and 8 bases at J, leaving 7 bases unmatched. The CDR3 length is 13 residues. TCRdb reprocessed the reads with MiXCR, giving one entry per CDR3 protein. The sample yields some 480,000 distinct CDR3 sequences, 33% seen once. This clonotype was seen more than once but under ten times. Its antigen is unidentified. This TCR derives from a human donor in good health (CMV status not recorded). Some clones in this sample may be carry-over from other donors' samples. Sequencing was performed on cultured PBMCs, taken from culture after CMV antigen stimulation. V gene TRBV7-2 combines with J gene TRBJ1-2; 8 positions agree with TRBD1. The CDR3 loop is CASSRRGQGGYTF. CDR3 DNA sequence: TGTGCCAGCAGCCGCCGCGGACAGGGCGGCTACACCTTC.